What follows is one TCR beta chain and its context. Its antigen remains unknown. This sample is drawn from a study of PD-L1 blockade in urothelial cancer. The wider study: Male sex and bladder-origin urothelial cancer were recorded for about 90% of the roughly 30 patients. Patients had been given 0 to 3 earlier chemotherapy regimens. Study results and limitations: At 3 weeks on treatment, tumor-associated clones expanded more with durable benefit.

Time point defined: peripheral blood 6 weeks after treatment start. The CDR3 consists of 15 residues. Trimming stripped 2 bases from V and 3 bases from J, with 14 bases between. Germline V gene lookup returns CDR1 KGHSH and CDR2 LQKENI. TCRdb's table, derived via immunoSEQ multiplex PCR, lists solely in-frame clones and lacks some. Of more than 95,000 clones detected, approximately 90% appear once; the ten largest clones hold roughly 1.8%. The sequencing used PBMCs, collected around atezolizumab (anti-PD-L1) treatment. The TCR sequence derives from a man in his 60s with urothelial cancer. V is TRBV18 and J is TRBJ2-7; D is uncertain. The CDR3 here is CASSPSRGGVYEQYF. The CDR3 coding sequence is TGTGCCAGCTCACCATCGCGCGGCGGAGTCTACGAGCAGTACTTC. Looking up the rest from reference TRBV18 and TRBJ2-7 gives the full variable domain: NAGVMQNPRHLVRRRGQEARLRCSPMKGHSHVYWYRQLPEEGLKFMVYLQKENIIDESGMPKERFSAEFPKEGPSILRIQQVVRGDSAAYFCASSPSRGGVYEQYFGPGTRLTVT.